This is a list of T cell receptor beta chains from one sample in a study of blood T cell repertoires in COVID-19. TCRdb's copy holds only in-frame clones and misses some; the assay was immunoSEQ multiplex PCR. Among approximately 230,000 clones listed, about 83% were seen once. Sequencing used peripheral blood. Source of these receptors: a man older than 75 with acute or convalescent COVID-19. The CDR3 runs from the conserved cysteine through the conserved F or W. Fields, in order: clone size, V gene, D gene, J gene, CDR3 DNA, CDR3 protein. A D gene is named only where the DNA matches it firmly. Only part of the rows carry a size: once, few, many, or a class if the clone is expanded.

clone_size: -
v_call: TRBV6-1
d_call: -
j_call: TRBJ2-5
cdr3_nt: TGTGCCAGCAGTGAAAGGGGCAGGGAGACCCAGTACTTC
cdr3_aa: CASSERGRETQYF

clone_size: -
v_call: TRBV2
d_call: TRBD2
j_call: TRBJ2-5
cdr3_nt: TGTGCCAGCAAAGGCGGGGGGGCGGGAGAGACCCAGTACTTC
cdr3_aa: CASKGGGAGETQYF

clone_size: -
v_call: TRBV5-1
d_call: TRBD1
j_call: TRBJ2-2
cdr3_nt: TGCGCCAGCAGCCCGCCGGGACAGGGCAACACCGGGGAGCTGTTTTTT
cdr3_aa: CASSPPGQGNTGELFF

clone_size: -
v_call: TRBV6-4
d_call: -
j_call: TRBJ1-3
cdr3_nt: TGTGCCAGCGGCAGTTCCGGAAACACCATATATTTT
cdr3_aa: CASGSSGNTIYF

clone_size: -
v_call: TRBV5-5
d_call: -
j_call: TRBJ1-5
cdr3_nt: TGTGCCAGCAGCTTGGACACCGGCAATCAGCCCCAGCATTTT
cdr3_aa: CASSLDTGNQPQHF

clone_size: once
v_call: TRBV10-2
d_call: -
j_call: TRBJ1-3
cdr3_nt: TGCGCCAGCAGTGACCTCTCTGGCCCCGGAAACACCATATATTTT
cdr3_aa: CASSDLSGPGNTIYF

clone_size: few
v_call: TRBV5-6
d_call: -
j_call: TRBJ2-2
cdr3_nt: TGTGCCAGCAGCTTGGGGGTCAGGCGATCCCAATACACCGGGGAGCTGTTTTTT
cdr3_aa: CASSLGVRRSQYTGELFF

clone_size: -
v_call: TRBV28
d_call: -
j_call: TRBJ1-4
cdr3_nt: TGTGCCAGCAGTTTCACAGGGAACAACGAAAAACTGTTTTTT
cdr3_aa: CASSFTGNNEKLFF

clone_size: -
v_call: TRBV11-2
d_call: TRBD2
j_call: TRBJ2-1
cdr3_nt: TGTGCCAGCAGCTTAGTCTACAGCGGGAGTGGTGAGCAGTTCTTC
cdr3_aa: CASSLVYSGSGEQFF

clone_size: -
v_call: TRBV10-3
d_call: -
j_call: TRBJ1-1
cdr3_nt: TGTGCCATCAGTGGGGCACAAGGCACTGAAGCTTTCTTT
cdr3_aa: CAISGAQGTEAFF

clone_size: -
v_call: TRBV10-3
d_call: TRBD2
j_call: TRBJ2-1
cdr3_nt: TGTGCCATCAGGCCGACTAGCGGGGGACTCAATGAGCAGTTCTTC
cdr3_aa: CAIRPTSGGLNEQFF

clone_size: -
v_call: TRBV3-1/TRBV3-2
d_call: -
j_call: TRBJ1-5
cdr3_nt: TGTGCCAGCAGCCAAACAGGGTCCCAGCCCCAGCATTTT
cdr3_aa: CASSQTGSQPQHF

clone_size: -
v_call: TRBV10-3
d_call: -
j_call: TRBJ2-3
cdr3_nt: TGTGCCATCAGTCTCAGGGGTTTCACAGATACGCAGTATTTT
cdr3_aa: CAISLRGFTDTQYF